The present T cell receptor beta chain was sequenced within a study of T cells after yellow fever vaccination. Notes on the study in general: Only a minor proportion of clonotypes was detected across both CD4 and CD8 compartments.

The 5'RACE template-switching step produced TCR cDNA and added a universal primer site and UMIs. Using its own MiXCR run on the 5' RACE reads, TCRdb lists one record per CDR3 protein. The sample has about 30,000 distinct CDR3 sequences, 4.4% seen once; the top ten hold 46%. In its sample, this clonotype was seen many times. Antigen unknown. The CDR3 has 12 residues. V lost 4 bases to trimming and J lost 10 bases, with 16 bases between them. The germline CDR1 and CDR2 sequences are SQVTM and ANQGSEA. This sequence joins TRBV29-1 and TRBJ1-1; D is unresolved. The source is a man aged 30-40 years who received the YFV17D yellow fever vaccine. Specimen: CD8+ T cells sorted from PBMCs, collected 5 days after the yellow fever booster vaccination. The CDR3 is CSVGLGGEGAFF. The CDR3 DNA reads TGCAGCGTTGGCCTCGGCGGCGAGGGAGCTTTCTTT.